What follows describes a single T cell receptor beta chain. Each CDR3 protein is one row after TCRdb ran MiXCR on the 5' RACE reads. Of 40,000 to 65,000 distinct CDR3 sequences listed, approximately 25% are singletons. The CDR3 runs 13 residues. Germline V gene sequence: CDR1 SGDLS, CDR2 YYNGEE. Trimming removed 0 bases at V and 8 bases at J, with 11 bases between. The gene calls are TRBV9 and TRBJ1-2; D remains unclear. The sequence derives from a female donor with breast cancer. The material sequenced was tumor-infiltrating naive CD4+ T cells sorted from the breast tumor. Subset defined: naive CD4+ T cells, CD4+CD45RA+CD25-. Here the CDR3 DNA reads TGTGCCAGCAGCGTAGGCGGGGAAAACGGCTACACCTTC. It encodes CASSVGGENGYTF.